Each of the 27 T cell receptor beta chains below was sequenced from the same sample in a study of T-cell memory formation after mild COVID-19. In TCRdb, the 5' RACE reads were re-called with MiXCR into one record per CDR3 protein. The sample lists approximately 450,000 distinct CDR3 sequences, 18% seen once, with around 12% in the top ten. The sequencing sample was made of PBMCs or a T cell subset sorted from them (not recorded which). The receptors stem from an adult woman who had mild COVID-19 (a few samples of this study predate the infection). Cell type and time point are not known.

CDR3 DNA: TGCGCCAGCAGCCAAGCAGGGGGTTCACCCCTCCACTTT. This translates into CASSQAGGSPLHF. The chain recombines TRBV4-1 with TRBJ1-6, with 7 bases identical to TRBD1. CDR3 size: 13 residues. Looked up from germline, CDR1 is MGHRA and CDR2 is YSYEKL. V gave up 1 base and J gave up 9 bases; unmatched junction bases: 0.

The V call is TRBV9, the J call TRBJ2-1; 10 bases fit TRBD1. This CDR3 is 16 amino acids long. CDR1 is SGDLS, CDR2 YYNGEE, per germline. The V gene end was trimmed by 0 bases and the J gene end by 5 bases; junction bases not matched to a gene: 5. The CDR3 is CASSVGGDRGDNEQFF. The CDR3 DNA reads TGTGCCAGCAGCGTAGGAGGGGACAGGGGCGACAATGAGCAGTTCTTC. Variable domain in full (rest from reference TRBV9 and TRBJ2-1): DSGVTQTPKHLITATGQRVTLRCSPRSGDLSVYWYQQSLDQGLQFLIQYYNGEERAKGNILERFSAQQFPDLHSELNLSSLELGDSALYFCASSVGGDRGDNEQFFGPGTRLTVL.

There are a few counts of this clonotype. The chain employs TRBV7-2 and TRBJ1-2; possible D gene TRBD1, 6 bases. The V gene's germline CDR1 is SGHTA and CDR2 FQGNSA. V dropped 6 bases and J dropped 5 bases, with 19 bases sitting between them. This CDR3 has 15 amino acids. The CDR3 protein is CASRQEQGFWYGYTF. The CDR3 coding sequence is TGTGCCAGCAGACAAGAACAGGGTTTCTGGTATGGCTACACCTTC.

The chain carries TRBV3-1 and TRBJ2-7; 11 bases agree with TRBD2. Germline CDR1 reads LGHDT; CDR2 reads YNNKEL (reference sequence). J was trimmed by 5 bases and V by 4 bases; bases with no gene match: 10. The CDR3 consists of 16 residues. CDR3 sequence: CASSRAGTSGRNEQYF. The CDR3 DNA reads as TGTGCCAGCAGCCGTGCCGGGACTAGCGGACGAAACGAGCAGTACTTC.

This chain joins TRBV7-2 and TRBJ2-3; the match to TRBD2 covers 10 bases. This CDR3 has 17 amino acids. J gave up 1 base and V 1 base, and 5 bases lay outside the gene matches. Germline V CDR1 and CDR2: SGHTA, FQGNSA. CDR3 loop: CASSLDRSGGGTDTQYF. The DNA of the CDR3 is TGTGCCAGCAGCTTAGACCGGAGCGGGGGGGGCACAGATACGCAGTATTTT. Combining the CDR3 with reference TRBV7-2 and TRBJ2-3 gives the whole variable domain GAGVSQSPSNKVTEKGKDVELRCDPISGHTALYWYRQSLGQGLEFLIYFQGNSAPDKSGLPSDRFSAERTGGSVSTLTIQRTQQEDSAVYLCASSLDRSGGGTDTQYFGPGTRLTVL.

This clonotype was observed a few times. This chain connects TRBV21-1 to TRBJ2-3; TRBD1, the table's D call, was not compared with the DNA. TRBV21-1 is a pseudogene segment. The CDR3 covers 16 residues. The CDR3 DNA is TGTGCCAGCAGTCCCCCCCCCGGGACAGGAGACCATACGCAGTATTTT. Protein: CASSPPPGTGDHTQYF.

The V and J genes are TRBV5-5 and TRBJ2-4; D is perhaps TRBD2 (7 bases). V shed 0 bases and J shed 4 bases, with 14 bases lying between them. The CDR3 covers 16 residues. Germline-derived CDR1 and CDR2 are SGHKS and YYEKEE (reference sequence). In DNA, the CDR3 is TGTGCCAGCAGCTTGGCAAGGGGGGGCCCTAAAAACATTCAGTACTTC. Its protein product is CASSLARGGPKNIQYF. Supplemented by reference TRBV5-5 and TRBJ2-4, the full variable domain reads DAGVTQSPTHLIKTRGQQVTLRCSPISGHKSVSWYQQVLGQGPQFIFQYYEKEERGRGNFPDRFSARQFPNYSSELNVNALLLGDSALYLCASSLARGGPKNIQYFGAGTRLSVL.

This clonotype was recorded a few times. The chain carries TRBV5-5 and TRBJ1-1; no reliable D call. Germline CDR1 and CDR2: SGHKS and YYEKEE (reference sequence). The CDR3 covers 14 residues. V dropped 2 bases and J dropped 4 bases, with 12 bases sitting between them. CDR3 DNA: TGTGCCAGCAGCTTCGGGTGGGTTGGCACTGAAGCTTTCTTT. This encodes CASSFGWVGTEAFF.

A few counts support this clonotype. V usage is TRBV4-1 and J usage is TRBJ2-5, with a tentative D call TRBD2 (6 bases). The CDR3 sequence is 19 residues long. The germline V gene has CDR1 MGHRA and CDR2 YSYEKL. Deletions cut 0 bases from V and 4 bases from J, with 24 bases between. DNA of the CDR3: TGCGCCAGCAGCCAAGATCGGACGCGACTAGGGGTATTCGGAGAGACCCAGTACTTC. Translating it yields CASSQDRTRLGVFGETQYF.

The CDR3 DNA reads as TGTGCCAGCAGCTTATTCAGCAACACTGAAGCTTTCTTT. Protein sequence: CASSLFSNTEAFF. The V and J genes are TRBV7-9 and TRBJ1-1; no clear D. Looked up from germline, CDR1 is SEHNR and CDR2 is FQNEAQ (reference sequence). V was clipped by 2 bases and J by 2 bases, with 6 bases between them. This CDR3 spans 13 amino acids.

The CDR3 sequence: CSALGGWTGELFF. Here the CDR3 DNA reads TGCAGCGCCCTCGGAGGGTGGACCGGGGAGCTGTTTTTT. V usage is TRBV29-1 and J usage is TRBJ2-2; tentatively, D is TRBD2 (6 bases). V lost 7 bases, J lost 5 bases, and 14 bases lay in between. The CDR3 has 13 residues. The germline V gene has CDR1 SQVTM and CDR2 ANQGSEA.

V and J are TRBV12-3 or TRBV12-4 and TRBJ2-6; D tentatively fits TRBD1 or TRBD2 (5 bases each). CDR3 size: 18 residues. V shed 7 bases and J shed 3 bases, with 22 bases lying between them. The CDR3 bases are TGTGCCAGCAACATACCGGGGCAGTGGGGGAGTGGGGCCAACGTCCTGACTTTC. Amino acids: CASNIPGQWGSGANVLTF.

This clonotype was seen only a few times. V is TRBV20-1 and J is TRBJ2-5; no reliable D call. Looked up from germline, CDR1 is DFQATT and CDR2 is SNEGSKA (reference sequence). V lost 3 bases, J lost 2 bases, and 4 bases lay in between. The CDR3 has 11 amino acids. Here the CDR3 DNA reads TGCAGTGCTAGCCAACAAGAGACCCAGTACTTC. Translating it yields CSASQQETQYF.

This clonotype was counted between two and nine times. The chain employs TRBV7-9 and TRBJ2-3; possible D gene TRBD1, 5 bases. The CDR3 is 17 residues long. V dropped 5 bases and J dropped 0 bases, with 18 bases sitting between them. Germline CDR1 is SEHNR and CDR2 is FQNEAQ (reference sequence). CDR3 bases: TGTGCCAGCAGCCAATACCCCCGACAGACTAGCACAGATACGCAGTATTTT. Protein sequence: CASSQYPRQTSTDTQYF.

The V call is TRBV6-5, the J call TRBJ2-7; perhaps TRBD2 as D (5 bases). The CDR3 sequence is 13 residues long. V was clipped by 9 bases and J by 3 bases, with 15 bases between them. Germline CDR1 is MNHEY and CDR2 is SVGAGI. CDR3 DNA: TGTGCCAGTAACTCGGGGAACGGCTACGAGCAGTACTTC. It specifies CASNSGNGYEQYF.

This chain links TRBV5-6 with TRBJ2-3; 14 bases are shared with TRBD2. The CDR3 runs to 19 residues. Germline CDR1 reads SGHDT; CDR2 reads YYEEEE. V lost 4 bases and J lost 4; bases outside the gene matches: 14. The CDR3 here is CASSPVGLAGGSVADTQYF. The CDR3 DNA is TGTGCCAGCAGCCCCGTTGGACTAGCGGGAGGCTCGGTGGCAGATACGCAGTATTTT. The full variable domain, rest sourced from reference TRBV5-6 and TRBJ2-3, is DAGVTQSPTHLIKTRGQQVTLRCSPKSGHDTVSWYQQALGQGPQFIFQYYEEEERQRGNFPDRFSGHQFPNYSSELNVNALLLGDSALYLCASSPVGLAGGSVADTQYFGPGTRLTVL.

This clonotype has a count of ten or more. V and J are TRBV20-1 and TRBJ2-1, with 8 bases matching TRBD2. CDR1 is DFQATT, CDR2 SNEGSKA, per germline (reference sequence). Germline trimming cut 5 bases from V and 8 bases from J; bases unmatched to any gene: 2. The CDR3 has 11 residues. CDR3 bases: TGCAGTGCTTGGACTAGCTATGAGCAGTTCTTC. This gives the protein CSAWTSYEQFF.

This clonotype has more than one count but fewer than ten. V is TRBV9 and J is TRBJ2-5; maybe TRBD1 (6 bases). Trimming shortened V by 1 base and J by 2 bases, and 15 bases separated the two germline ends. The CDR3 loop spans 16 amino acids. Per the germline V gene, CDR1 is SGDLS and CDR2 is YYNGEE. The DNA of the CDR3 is TGTGCCAGCAGCGTAACAGGAAACAGGGCGCAAGAGACCCAGTACTTC. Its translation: CASSVTGNRAQETQYF.

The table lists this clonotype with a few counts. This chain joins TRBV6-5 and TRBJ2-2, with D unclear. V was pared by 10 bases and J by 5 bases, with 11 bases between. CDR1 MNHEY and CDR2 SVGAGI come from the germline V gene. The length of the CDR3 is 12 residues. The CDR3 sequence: CATQRGTGELFF. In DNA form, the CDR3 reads TGTGCCACGCAACGTGGGACCGGGGAGCTGTTTTTT.

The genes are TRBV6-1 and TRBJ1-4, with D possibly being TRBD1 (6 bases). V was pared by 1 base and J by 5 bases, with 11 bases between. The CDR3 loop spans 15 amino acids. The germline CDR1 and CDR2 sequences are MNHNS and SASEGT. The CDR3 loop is CASSEVGGYNEKLFF. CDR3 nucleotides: TGTGCCAGCAGTGAAGTCGGGGGCTACAATGAAAAACTGTTTTTT.

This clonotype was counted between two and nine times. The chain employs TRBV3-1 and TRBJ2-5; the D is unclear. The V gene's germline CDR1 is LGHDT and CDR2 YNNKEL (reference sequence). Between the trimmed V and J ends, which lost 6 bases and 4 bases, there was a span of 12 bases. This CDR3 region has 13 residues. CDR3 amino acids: CASRRRNTETQYF. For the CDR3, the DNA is TGTGCCAGCAGACGACGGAATACAGAGACCCAGTACTTC.

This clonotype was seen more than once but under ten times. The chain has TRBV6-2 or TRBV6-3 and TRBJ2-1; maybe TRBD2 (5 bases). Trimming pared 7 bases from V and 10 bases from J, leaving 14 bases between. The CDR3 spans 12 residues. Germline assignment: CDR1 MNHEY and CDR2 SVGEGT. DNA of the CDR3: TGTGCCAGCACTCCTACTGGCGGGGAGCAGTTCTTC. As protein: CASTPTGGEQFF.

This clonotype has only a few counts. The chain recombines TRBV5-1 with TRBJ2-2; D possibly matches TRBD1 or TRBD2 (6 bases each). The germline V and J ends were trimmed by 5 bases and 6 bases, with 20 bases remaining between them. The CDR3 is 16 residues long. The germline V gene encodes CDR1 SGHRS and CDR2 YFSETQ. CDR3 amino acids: CASRTQANGGAGELFF. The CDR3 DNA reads TGCGCCAGCAGAACTCAAGCAAACGGGGGCGCCGGGGAGCTGTTTTTT.

CDR3 nucleotide sequence: TGCAGTGCTAGGGGACTAGCGGTAGCCAAAAACATTCAGTACTTC. As protein: CSARGLAVAKNIQYF. This chain links TRBV20-1 with TRBJ2-4, with 11 bases matching TRBD2. V trimming: 3 bases; J trimming: 0 bases; junction bases outside the gene matches: 1. The germline CDR1 and CDR2 sequences are DFQATT and SNEGSKA (reference sequence). The CDR3 spans 15 residues.

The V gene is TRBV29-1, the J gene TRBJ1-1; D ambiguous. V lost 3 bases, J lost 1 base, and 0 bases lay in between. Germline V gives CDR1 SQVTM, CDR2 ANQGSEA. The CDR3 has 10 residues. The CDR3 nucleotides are TGCAGCGTTGAGAACACTGAAGCTTTCTTT. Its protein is CSVENTEAFF.

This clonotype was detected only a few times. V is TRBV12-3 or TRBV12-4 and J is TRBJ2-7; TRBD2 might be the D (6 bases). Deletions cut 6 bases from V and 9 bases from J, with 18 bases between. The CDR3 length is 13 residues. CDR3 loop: CASRSPGLLLQYF. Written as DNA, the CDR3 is TGTGCCAGCAGGTCACCGGGACTCCTTTTGCAGTACTTC.

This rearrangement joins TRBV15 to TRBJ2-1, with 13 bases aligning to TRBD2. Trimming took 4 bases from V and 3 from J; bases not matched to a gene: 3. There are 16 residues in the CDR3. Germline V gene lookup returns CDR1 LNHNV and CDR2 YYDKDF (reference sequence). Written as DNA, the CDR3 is TGTGCCACCAGCACCCGGACTAGCGGGAGCTACAATGAGCAGTTCTTC. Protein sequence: CATSTRTSGSYNEQFF.